This T cell receptor (beta chain) was retrieved from a study of memory CD4+ T cells and cytomegalovirus serostatus. Single viable CD3+CD4+CD8-CD45RO+ cells were sorted as the memory CD4+ T cells. Germline assignment: CDR1 MNHNS and CDR2 SASEGT. The CDR3 has 14 residues. Trimming took off 6 bases at V and 6 bases at J, with 15 bases between the two ends. In the authors' workflow: Out-of-frame sequences were removed, leaving about 2,300,000 distinct TCRbeta sequences. The data were produced by immunoSEQ multiplex PCR, yet TCRdb's version contains in-frame clones alone and is incomplete. V and J calls plus clone size are reproduced from that table; the DNA served to infer D and trimming. The data show about 54,000 clones, about 70% seen once.

Sample: memory CD4+ T cells from blood. The chain links TRBV6-1 to TRBJ1-5; tentatively, D is TRBD1 (6 bases). The TCR comes from an adult in good health and CMV-seropositive. Written as DNA, the CDR3 is TGTGCCAGCAGAGGAACAGGGCAGGCTCAGCCCCAGCATTTT. As protein: CASRGTGQAQPQHF.